This TCR beta chain was found in a study of regulatory T cells in long-lasting Graves disease. For TCR beta, libraries came from iRepertoire HTBI primers and Arm-PCR of CDR3 regions. TCRdb recomputed calls from the multiplex PCR reads with MiXCR, one row per CDR3 protein. The table lists around 460,000 distinct CDR3 sequences, around 13% of them singletons. Time point here: newly diagnosed GD, antithyroid drugs for less than 3 months. From RNA extracted from PBMCs, the TCR library was made. This clonotype was recorded many times. The same data also contributed to another study, on T cells in Graves' hyperthyroidism and ophthalmopathy. That work contributes: TCR CDR3 regions were first amplified by RT-PCR with HTBI primers.

The sequence came from a woman between 45 and 60 years old with Graves disease. Sequencing used peripheral blood mononuclear cells (PBMCs), obtained at new diagnosis, from a patient treated with antithyroid drugs.

CDR3 nucleotides: TGTGCCAGTACAGGGGGCGCGGACACTGAAGCTTTCTTT. This sequence encodes CASTGGADTEAFF. The chain employs TRBV6-1 and TRBJ1-1, with 9 positions matching TRBD1. From germline, CDR1 is MNHNS and CDR2 SASEGT. The V segment lost 9 bases and the J segment 3 bases; nucleotides outside the gene matches: 5. The CDR3 has 13 amino acids.